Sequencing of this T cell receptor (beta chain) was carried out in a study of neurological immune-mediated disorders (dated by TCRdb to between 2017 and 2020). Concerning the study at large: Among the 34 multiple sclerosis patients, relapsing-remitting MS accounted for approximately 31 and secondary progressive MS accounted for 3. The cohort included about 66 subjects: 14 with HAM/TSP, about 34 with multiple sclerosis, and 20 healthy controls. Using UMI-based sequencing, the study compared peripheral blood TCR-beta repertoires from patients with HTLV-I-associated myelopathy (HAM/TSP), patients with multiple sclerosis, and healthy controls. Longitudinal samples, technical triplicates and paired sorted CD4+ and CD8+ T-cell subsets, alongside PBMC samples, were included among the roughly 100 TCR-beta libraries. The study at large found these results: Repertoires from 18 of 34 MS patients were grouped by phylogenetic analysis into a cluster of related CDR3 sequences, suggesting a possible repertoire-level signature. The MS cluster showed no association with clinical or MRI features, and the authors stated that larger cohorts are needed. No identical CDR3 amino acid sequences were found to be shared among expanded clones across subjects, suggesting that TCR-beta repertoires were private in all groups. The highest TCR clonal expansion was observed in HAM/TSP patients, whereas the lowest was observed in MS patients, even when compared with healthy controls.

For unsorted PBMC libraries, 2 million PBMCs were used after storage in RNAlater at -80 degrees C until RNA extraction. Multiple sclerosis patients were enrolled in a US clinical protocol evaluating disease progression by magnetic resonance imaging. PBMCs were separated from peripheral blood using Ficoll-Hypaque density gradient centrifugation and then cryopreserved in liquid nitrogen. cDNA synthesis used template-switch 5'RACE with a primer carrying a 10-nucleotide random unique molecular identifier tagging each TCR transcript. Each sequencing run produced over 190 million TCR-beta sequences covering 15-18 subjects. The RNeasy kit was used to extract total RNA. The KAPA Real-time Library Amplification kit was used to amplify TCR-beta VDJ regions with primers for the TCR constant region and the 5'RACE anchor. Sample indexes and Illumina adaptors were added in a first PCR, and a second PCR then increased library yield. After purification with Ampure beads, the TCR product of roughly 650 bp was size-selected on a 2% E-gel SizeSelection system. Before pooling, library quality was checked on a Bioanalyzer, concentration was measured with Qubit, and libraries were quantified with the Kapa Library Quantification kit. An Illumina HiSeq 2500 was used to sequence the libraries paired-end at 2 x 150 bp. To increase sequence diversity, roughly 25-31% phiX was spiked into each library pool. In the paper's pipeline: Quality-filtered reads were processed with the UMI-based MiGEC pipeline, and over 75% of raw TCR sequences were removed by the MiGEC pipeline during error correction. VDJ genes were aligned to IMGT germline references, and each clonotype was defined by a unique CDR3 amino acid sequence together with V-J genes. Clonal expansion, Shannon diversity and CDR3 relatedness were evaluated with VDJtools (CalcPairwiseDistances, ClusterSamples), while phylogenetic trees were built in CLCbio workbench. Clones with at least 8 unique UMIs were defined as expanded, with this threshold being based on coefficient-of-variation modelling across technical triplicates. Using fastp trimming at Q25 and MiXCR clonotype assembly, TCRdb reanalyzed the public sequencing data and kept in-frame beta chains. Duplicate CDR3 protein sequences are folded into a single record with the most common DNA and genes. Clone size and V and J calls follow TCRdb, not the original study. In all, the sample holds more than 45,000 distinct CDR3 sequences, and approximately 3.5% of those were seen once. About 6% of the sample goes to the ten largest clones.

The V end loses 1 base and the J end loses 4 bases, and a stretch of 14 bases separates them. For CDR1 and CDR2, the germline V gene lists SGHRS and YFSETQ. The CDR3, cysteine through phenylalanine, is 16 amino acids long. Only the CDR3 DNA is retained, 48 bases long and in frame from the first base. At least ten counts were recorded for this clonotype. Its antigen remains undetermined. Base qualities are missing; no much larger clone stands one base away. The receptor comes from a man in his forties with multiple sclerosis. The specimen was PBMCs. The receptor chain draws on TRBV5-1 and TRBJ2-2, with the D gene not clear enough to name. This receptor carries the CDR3 CASSLTQTGFTGELFF. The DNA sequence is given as TGCGCCAGCAGCTTGACGCAGACGGGTTTCACCGGGGAGCTGTTTTTT.